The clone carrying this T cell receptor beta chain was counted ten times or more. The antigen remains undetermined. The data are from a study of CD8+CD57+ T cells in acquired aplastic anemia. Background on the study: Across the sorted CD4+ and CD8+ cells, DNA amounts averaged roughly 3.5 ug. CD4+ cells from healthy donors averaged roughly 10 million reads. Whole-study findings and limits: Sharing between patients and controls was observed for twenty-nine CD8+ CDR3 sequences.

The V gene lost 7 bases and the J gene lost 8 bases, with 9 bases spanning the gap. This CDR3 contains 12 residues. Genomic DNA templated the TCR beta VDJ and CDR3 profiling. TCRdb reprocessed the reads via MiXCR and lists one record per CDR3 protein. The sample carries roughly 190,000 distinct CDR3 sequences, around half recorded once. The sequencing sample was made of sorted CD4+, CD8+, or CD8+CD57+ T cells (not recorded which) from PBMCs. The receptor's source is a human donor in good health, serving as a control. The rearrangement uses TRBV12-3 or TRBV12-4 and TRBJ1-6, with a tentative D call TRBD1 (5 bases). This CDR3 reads CASTEGYSPLHF. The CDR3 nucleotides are TGTGCCAGCACAGAGGGGTATTCACCCCTCCACTTT.